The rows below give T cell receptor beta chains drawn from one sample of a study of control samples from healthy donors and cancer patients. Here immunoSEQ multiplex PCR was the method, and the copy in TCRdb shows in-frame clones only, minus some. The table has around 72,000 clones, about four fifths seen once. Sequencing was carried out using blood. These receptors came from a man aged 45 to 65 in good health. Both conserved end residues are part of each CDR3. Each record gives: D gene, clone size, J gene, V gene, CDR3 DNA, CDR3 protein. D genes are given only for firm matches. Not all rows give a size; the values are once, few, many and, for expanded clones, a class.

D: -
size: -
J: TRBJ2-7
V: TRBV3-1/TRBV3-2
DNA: TGTGCCAGCAGTCACCTTCGAGGTGCCGAGCAGTACTTC
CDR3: CASSHLRGAEQYF

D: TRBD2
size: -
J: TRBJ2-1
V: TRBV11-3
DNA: TGTGCCAGCAGTTTCGTGGGAGGGAGAGAGCAGTTCTTC
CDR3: CASSFVGGREQFF

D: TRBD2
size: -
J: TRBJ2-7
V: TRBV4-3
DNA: TGCGCCAGCAGCCAAGATATAACTAGCGGAAACTACGAGCAGTACTTC
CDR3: CASSQDITSGNYEQYF

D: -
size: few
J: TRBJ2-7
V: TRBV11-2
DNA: TGTGCCAGCAGCTATAGCGGCAGCTCCTACGAGCAGTACTTC
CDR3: CASSYSGSSYEQYF

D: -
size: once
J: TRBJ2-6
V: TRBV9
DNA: TGTGCCAGCAGCGTAGCTTGGGACCCCTCTCCTGGGGCCAACGTCCTGACTTTC
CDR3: CASSVAWDPSPGANVLTF

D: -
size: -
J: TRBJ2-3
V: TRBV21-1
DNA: TGTGCCAGCAGCAAAGGGAGCGGGAGTTGGGACACAGATACGCAGTATTTT
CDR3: CASSKGSGSWDTDTQYF

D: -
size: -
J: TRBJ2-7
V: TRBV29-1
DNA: TGCAGCGTGGGGGACAAGGGAGACTACGAGCAGTACTTC
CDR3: CSVGDKGDYEQYF

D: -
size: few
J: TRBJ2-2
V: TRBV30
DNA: TGTGCCTGGAGTGTACAGGTCGGGGAGCTGTTTTTT
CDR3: CAWSVQVGELFF

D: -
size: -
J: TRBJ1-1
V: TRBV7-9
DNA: TGTGCCAGCAGCGGAGACATGAACACTGAAGCTTTCTTT
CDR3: CASSGDMNTEAFF

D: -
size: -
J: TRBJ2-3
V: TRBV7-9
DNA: TGTGCCAGCAGCTTCCAGGGTTCCGATACGCAGTATTTT
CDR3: CASSFQGSDTQYF

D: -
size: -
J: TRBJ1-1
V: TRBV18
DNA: TGTGCCAGCTCACCACGAACTCAACGGCAGGGTGGAGGCACTGAAGCTTTCTTT
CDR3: CASSPRTQRQGGGTEAFF

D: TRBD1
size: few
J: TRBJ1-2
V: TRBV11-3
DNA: TGTGCCAGCAGCCAGGACAGGGACTATGGCTACACCTTC
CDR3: CASSQDRDYGYTF

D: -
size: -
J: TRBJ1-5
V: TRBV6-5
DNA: TGTGCCAGTGGCCCTCCCAGACCCCAGCATTTT
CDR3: CASGPPRPQHF

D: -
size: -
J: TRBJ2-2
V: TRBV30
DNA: TGTGCCTGGAGCCTAGGGGCCGGGGAGCTGTTTTTT
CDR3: CAWSLGAGELFF

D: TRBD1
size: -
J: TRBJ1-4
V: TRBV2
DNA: TGTGCCAGCAGTTACAGGGGACTGAATGAAAAACTGTTTTTT
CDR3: CASSYRGLNEKLFF

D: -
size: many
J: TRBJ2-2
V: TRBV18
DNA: TGTGCCAGCTCACCACAGCTCCACAACACCGGGGAGCTGTTTTTT
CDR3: CASSPQLHNTGELFF

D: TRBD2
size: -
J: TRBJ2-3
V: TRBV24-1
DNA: TGTGCCACCAGTGGGCTAGCGGGAGGGCCACGGGATACGCAGTATTTT
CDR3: CATSGLAGGPRDTQYF

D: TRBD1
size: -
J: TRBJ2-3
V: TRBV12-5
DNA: TGTGCTAGTGGTTCCGGACAGGGTAACACAGATACGCAGTATTTT
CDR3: CASGSGQGNTDTQYF

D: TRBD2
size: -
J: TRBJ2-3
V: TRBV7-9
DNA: TGTGCCAGCAGCTTACCCGCTAGCGGGAGAATAACGGATACGCAGTATTTT
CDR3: CASSLPASGRITDTQYF

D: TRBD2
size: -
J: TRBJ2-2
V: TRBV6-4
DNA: TGTGCCAGCAGTGCGCTAGCGGGAGCAACCGGGGAGCTGTTTTTT
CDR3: CASSALAGATGELFF

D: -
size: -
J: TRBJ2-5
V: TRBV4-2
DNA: TGTGCCAGCAGCCCCGGGACCCCCTCCCAAGAGACCCAGTACTTC
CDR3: CASSPGTPSQETQYF

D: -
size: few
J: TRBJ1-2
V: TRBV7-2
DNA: TGTGCCAGCAGCTTGGGAACCCTCTATGGCTACACCTTC
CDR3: CASSLGTLYGYTF

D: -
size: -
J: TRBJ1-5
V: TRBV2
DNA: TGTGCCAGCAGAGGGGGGTATAGGCCCTATCAGCCCCAGCATTTT
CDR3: CASRGGYRPYQPQHF